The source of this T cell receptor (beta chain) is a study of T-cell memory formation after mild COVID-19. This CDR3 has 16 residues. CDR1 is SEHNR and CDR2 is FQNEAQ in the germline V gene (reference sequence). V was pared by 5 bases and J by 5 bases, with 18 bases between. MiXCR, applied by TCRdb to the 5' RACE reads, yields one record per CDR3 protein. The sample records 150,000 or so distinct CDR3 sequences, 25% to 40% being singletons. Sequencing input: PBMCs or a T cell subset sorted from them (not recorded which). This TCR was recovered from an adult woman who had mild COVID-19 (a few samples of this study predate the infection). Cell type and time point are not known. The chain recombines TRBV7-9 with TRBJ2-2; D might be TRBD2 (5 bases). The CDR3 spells CASSPLPTKKTGELFF. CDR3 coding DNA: TGTGCCAGCAGCCCACTTCCGACTAAAAAAACCGGGGAGCTGTTTTTT.